The next 28 T cell receptor beta chains were all read from a single sample in a study of blood T cell repertoires in COVID-19. The protocol was immunoSEQ multiplex PCR, while the TCRdb copy is restricted to in-frame clones and leaves out a portion. The sample lists under 250,000 clones; around 83% were seen once. The source material was peripheral blood. All receptors derive from a man aged 45-65 years with active or convalescent COVID-19.

This clone was seen a few times. The J gene is TRBJ1-5, the V gene TRBV5-6; unclear D gene. V was shortened by 5 bases and J by 0 bases, with 15 bases between the two germline ends. Germline values: CDR1 SGHDT, CDR2 YYEEEE. The CDR3 sequence is 16 residues long. The CDR3 sequence: CASSLGPRHSNQPQHF. CDR3 DNA: TGTGCCAGCAGTCTGGGCCCACGCCATAGCAATCAGCCCCAGCATTTT.

This chain joins TRBV29-1 and TRBJ1-1; D is perhaps TRBD1 (5 bases). The CDR3 loop spans 13 amino acids. The V end was cut by 2 bases, the J end by 5 bases, with 12 bases between. Germline V gene lookup returns CDR1 SQVTM and CDR2 ANQGSEA. CDR3 region: CSVEPQGETEAFF. CDR3 nucleotide sequence: TGCAGCGTTGAACCGCAGGGTGAGACTGAAGCTTTCTTT.

The gene calls are TRBV3-1 (or the pseudogene TRBV3-2) and TRBJ2-2; D uncertain. V lost 0 bases and J lost 0, with 8 bases in between. The CDR3 is 16 residues long. Germline CDR1 is LGHDT and CDR2 is YNNKEL (reference sequence). The CDR3 sequence is CASSQDRGANTGELFF. In DNA, the CDR3 is TGTGCCAGCAGCCAAGATCGAGGCGCGAACACCGGGGAGCTGTTTTTT.

CDR3 DNA sequence: TGCGCCAGCAGCCAAGACTTACACTCAGGGGGCCTTAGAGCTTTCTTT. As protein: CASSQDLHSGGLRAFF. The gene calls are TRBV4-1 and TRBJ1-1, with 8 bases lining up with TRBD1. Germline trimming cut 0 bases from V and 10 bases from J; bases unmatched to any gene: 13. This CDR3 is 16 amino acids long. Looked up from germline, CDR1 is MGHRA and CDR2 is YSYEKL.

The V gene is TRBV19, the J gene TRBJ1-1; 10 positions match TRBD1. J lost 1 base, V lost 4 bases, and 6 bases had no gene match. CDR1 and CDR2 from the germline V gene are LNHDA and SQIVND (reference sequence). The CDR3 consists of 16 residues. CDR3 sequence (DNA): TGTGCCAGTAGTAGTTCGGACAGGGGGAGGAACACTGAAGCTTTCTTT. Encoded protein: CASSSSDRGRNTEAFF.

The gene calls are TRBV5-1 and TRBJ1-5; maybe TRBD1 (6 bases). The CDR3 is made up of 14 amino acids. Looked up from germline, CDR1 is SGHRS and CDR2 is YFSETQ. Trimming removed 5 bases from V and 2 bases from J, with 11 bases in between. The CDR3 nucleotides are TGCGCCAGCAGTCTGGCAGGGGGCAATCAGCCCCAGCATTTT. As protein: CASSLAGGNQPQHF.

This clone was observed a handful of times. The chain carries TRBV5-6 and TRBJ2-2; TRBD2 agrees at 15 bases. Germline-derived CDR1 and CDR2 are SGHDT and YYEEEE. There are 16 residues in the CDR3. With V trimmed by 4 bases and J by 5 bases, 3 bases remained unmatched. The CDR3 region has the DNA TGTGCCAGCAGCGCCGGACTAGCGGGAGGGACCGGGGAGCTGTTTTTT. This translates into CASSAGLAGGTGELFF.

Ten or more counts support this clone. The CDR3: CASLPTPTGEKLFF. Written as DNA, the CDR3 is TGTGCCAGTCTGCCGACCCCTACGGGTGAAAAACTGTTTTTT. The chain carries TRBV19 and TRBJ1-4; D unresolved. The V gene lost 8 bases and the J gene lost 7 bases, with 17 bases spanning the gap. CDR3 size: 14 residues. CDR1 LNHDA and CDR2 SQIVND come from the germline V gene (reference sequence).

The chain uses TRBV18 and TRBJ2-3; TRBD1 matches 8 bases. Trimming removed 3 bases from V and 2 bases from J; junction bases left unmatched: 4. This CDR3 region has 15 residues. Germline V gives CDR1 KGHSH, CDR2 LQKENI. CDR3 region: CASSPGQDNTDTQYF. CDR3 DNA: TGTGCCAGCTCACCGGGACAGGACAACACAGATACGCAGTATTTT.

The rearrangement joins TRBV10-3 to TRBJ1-6; perhaps TRBD1 as D (5 bases). Trimming took off 6 bases at V and 0 bases at J, with 9 bases between the two ends. From germline, CDR1 is ENHRY and CDR2 SYGVKD. The CDR3 has 15 residues. The CDR3 reads CAISAGNSYNSPLHF. DNA of the CDR3: TGTGCCATCAGCGCAGGGAACTCCTATAATTCACCCCTCCACTTT.

The chain combines TRBV5-1 with TRBJ2-1; TRBD1 matches 8 bases. The germline V gene has CDR1 SGHRS and CDR2 YFSETQ. CDR3 size: 15 residues. V shed 5 bases and J 4 bases; nucleotides not matched to a gene: 8. The CDR3 DNA reads as TGCGCCAGCAGTACGGGACAGGAAAGATACAATGAGCAGTTCTTC. It encodes CASSTGQERYNEQFF.

V gene TRBV3-1 (or the pseudogene TRBV3-2) combines with J gene TRBJ2-2; weak D call: TRBD2 (5 bases). Trimming left V 0 bases short and J 6 bases short, with 17 bases between. CDR1 is LGHDT and CDR2 is YNNKEL in the germline V gene (reference sequence). The CDR3 loop spans 17 amino acids. The CDR3 region is CASSQDSPGGLAGELFF. The CDR3 region has the DNA TGTGCCAGCAGCCAAGATAGTCCGGGCGGGTTGGCCGGGGAGCTGTTTTTT.

The rearrangement uses TRBV2 and TRBJ2-7, with D hard to call. V shed 5 bases and J shed 4 bases, with 12 bases lying between them. The CDR3 is 13 residues long. CDR1 is SNHLY and CDR2 is FYNNEI in the germline V gene. In DNA form, the CDR3 reads TGTGCCAGCAGTCCCCCTCCTAGTTACGAGCAGTACTTC. It translates to CASSPPPSYEQYF.

This chain connects TRBV30 to TRBJ2-7; D perhaps matches TRBD1 (6 bases). The germline V gene has CDR1 GTSNPN and CDR2 SVGIG (reference sequence). Trimming shortened V by 4 bases and J by 9 bases, and 22 bases separated the two germline ends. The CDR3 covers 14 residues. Here the CDR3 reads CAWKVQGWNSRQYF. Here the CDR3 DNA reads TGTGCCTGGAAGGTCCAGGGGTGGAACTCGAGGCAGTACTTC.

The V and J genes are TRBV14 and TRBJ2-3; D is undetermined. The CDR3 contains 15 residues. From germline, CDR1 is SGHDN and CDR2 FVKESK. V lost 1 base and J lost 4, with 12 bases in between. CDR3 coding DNA: TGTGCCAGCAGCCAAGTAGGAGAGATCTCAGATACGCAGTATTTT. It codes for CASSQVGEISDTQYF. Filled out from reference TRBV14 and TRBJ2-3, the complete variable domain reads EAGVTQFPSHSVIEKGQTVTLRCDPISGHDNLYWYRRVMGKEIKFLLHFVKESKQDESGMPNNRFLAERTGGTYSTLKVQPAELEDSGVYFCASSQVGEISDTQYFGPGTRLTVL.

The rearrangement links TRBV5-1 to TRBJ1-1; D perhaps matches TRBD1 (5 bases). The V gene lost 4 bases and the J gene lost 6 bases, with 16 bases spanning the gap. Germline CDR1 SGHRS, CDR2 YFSETQ. The CDR3 is made up of 14 amino acids. The CDR3 DNA reads TGCGCCAGCAGCCCCCGGGGGGGTGGGGCTGAAGCTTTCTTT. Protein: CASSPRGGGAEAFF.

J is TRBJ2-2 and V is TRBV6-2 or TRBV6-3; 9 nucleotides match TRBD2. This CDR3 contains 17 residues. Trimming cost V 6 bases and J 1 base; bases outside gene matches: 9. CDR1 is MNHEY, CDR2 SVGEGT, per germline. In DNA form, the CDR3 reads TGTGCCAGCAGCCCCACGCTAGCGGGGCTGAACACCGGGGAGCTGTTTTTT. This encodes CASSPTLAGLNTGELFF.

The CDR3: CASSQTSGGNEQYF. In DNA, the CDR3 is TGTGCCAGCAGCCAGACTAGCGGGGGGAACGAGCAGTACTTC. This chain connects TRBV3-1 (or the pseudogene TRBV3-2) to TRBJ2-7; 13 bases match TRBD2. The CDR3 contains 14 residues. Germline lookup yields CDR1 LGHDT and CDR2 YNNKEL (reference sequence). J gave up 5 bases and V 3 bases, and 1 base lay outside the gene matches.

The CDR3 DNA is TGTGCCAGCAGTTACGAGGCAGGGGGCTACTATGGCTACACCTTC. Residues: CASSYEAGGYYGYTF. This sequence joins TRBV6-5 and TRBJ1-2; the match to TRBD1 covers 8 bases. V lost 2 bases to trimming and J lost 3 bases; unmatched junction nucleotides: 5. The CDR3 covers 15 residues. CDR1 is MNHEY, CDR2 SVGAGI, per germline.

The chain has TRBV24-1 and TRBJ2-3, with 8 bases that match TRBD2. After removal of 6 bases from V and 2 bases from J, the junction contained 9 bases not matched to a gene. CDR3 size: 16 residues. CDR1 KGHDR and CDR2 SFDVKD come from the germline V gene. The CDR3 DNA is TGTGCCACCAGTTCCGGGGGGGCGGGGGTCACAGATACGCAGTATTTT. It codes for CATSSGGAGVTDTQYF.

V and J are TRBV7-9 and TRBJ2-2; 8 positions agree with TRBD1. This CDR3 has 17 amino acids. Germline V gene lookup returns CDR1 SEHNR and CDR2 FQNEAQ (reference sequence). J gave up 3 bases and V 5 bases, and 11 bases lay outside the gene matches. The CDR3 here is CASSDWVGTGDTGELFF. The CDR3 nucleotides are TGTGCCAGCAGCGACTGGGTCGGGACAGGAGACACCGGGGAGCTGTTTTTT. The variable domain in full, with the rest retrieved from reference TRBV7-9 and TRBJ2-2, is DTGVSQNPRHKITKRGQNVTFRCDPISEHNRLYWYRQTLGQGPEFLTYFQNEAQLEKSRLLSDRFSAERPKGSFSTLEIQRTEQGDSAMYLCASSDWVGTGDTGELFFGEGSRLTVL.

V and J are TRBV5-6 and TRBJ1-1, with D unresolved. Germline V CDR1 and CDR2: SGHDT, YYEEEE. CDR3 length: 14 residues. V shed 4 bases and J shed 3 bases, with 13 bases lying between them. The CDR3 here is CASSRVGYYTEAFF. In DNA form, the CDR3 reads TGTGCCAGCAGCCGGGTTGGGTACTACACTGAAGCTTTCTTT.

The CDR3 loop reads CASSLGTGNWGGFEAFF. The CDR3 DNA follows: TGCGCCAGCAGCCTGGGGACAGGAAATTGGGGTGGGTTTGAAGCTTTCTTT. J is TRBJ1-1 and V is TRBV4-1; TRBD1 matches 8 bases. Germline V gene sequence: CDR1 MGHRA, CDR2 YSYEKL. The CDR3 runs 17 residues. V was clipped by 4 bases and J by 7 bases; unmatched bases: 17.

The rearrangement joins TRBV15 to TRBJ1-4; D gene uncertain. CDR3 length equals 15 residues. Germline V gene lookup returns CDR1 LNHNV and CDR2 YYDKDF (reference sequence). The V and J ends lost 1 base and 10 bases respectively, with 16 bases between them. CDR3 loop: CATSRVTTVGRKLFF. In nucleotides, the CDR3 is TGTGCCACCAGCAGAGTAACGACGGTGGGGAGAAAACTGTTTTTT.

This chain uses TRBV7-9 with TRBJ1-2, with TRBD1 matching 7 bases. Unmatched junction bases numbered 2, after V lost 5 bases and J lost 2 bases. CDR1 and CDR2 (germline): SEHNR, FQNEAQ (reference sequence). The CDR3 runs to 13 residues. This CDR3 is CASSVGQNYGYTF. The CDR3 DNA reads as TGTGCCAGCAGCGTGGGACAGAACTATGGCTACACCTTC.

V gene TRBV19 combines with J gene TRBJ2-7; unclear D gene. This CDR3 comprises 14 residues. The germline V gene has CDR1 LNHDA and CDR2 SQIVND (reference sequence). V was shortened by 4 bases and J by 2 bases, with 12 bases between the two germline ends. This CDR3 reads CASSRAGNTYEQYF. CDR3 DNA sequence: TGTGCCAGTAGTAGGGCAGGTAACACCTACGAGCAGTACTTC.

The DNA for the CDR3 is TGCGCCAGCAGCTCACAGGGGGCGCCGGATCAGCCCCAGCATTTT. It encodes CASSSQGAPDQPQHF. This chain connects TRBV5-1 to TRBJ1-5, with 9 bases that match TRBD1. The V segment lost 3 bases and the J segment 5 bases; nucleotides outside the gene matches: 6. The germline V gene has CDR1 SGHRS and CDR2 YFSETQ. CDR3 length equals 15 residues.

The chain has TRBV4-3 and TRBJ1-5; D remains unclear. Germline CDR1 LGHNA, CDR2 YSLEER. V was clipped by 0 bases and J by 7 bases, with 13 bases between them. The CDR3 sequence is 15 residues long. The CDR3 DNA reads as TGCGCCAGCAGCCAAGATTCAAGAGGCGGCCAGCCCCAGCATTTT. It is translated as CASSQDSRGGQPQHF.